This T cell receptor beta chain was captured in a study of blood T cells in healthy people across ages. Findings and limits, study-wide: Underestimates were what the diversity estimates from one million T cells were considered to be. Donors of long life had a larger count of naive CD4+ cells and greater diversity than aged donors.

A second about 6 to 12 cycle PCR used barcoded and J-beta primers. TCRdb itself ran the 5' RACE reads through MiXCR, one entry per CDR3 protein. Found here are around 750,000 distinct CDR3 sequences, about 55% of them singletons; the top ten hold approximately 40%. Concerning this clonotype: The antigen remains unidentified.

This CDR3 is built from 16 residues. Trimming at V came to 2 bases and at J to 4 bases, leaving 6 bases not matched to a gene. Germline V gives CDR1 MNHEY, CDR2 SVGEGT. This clonotype was sampled from an elderly man in good health. Sequenced sample: blood. The J gene is TRBJ2-3, the V gene TRBV6-2 or TRBV6-3; the match to TRBD2 covers 10 bases. Here the CDR3 reads CASSYSSGGGADTQYF. Here the CDR3 DNA reads TGTGCCAGCAGTTACAGCAGCGGGGGGGGGGCAGATACGCAGTATTTT.